This TCR beta chain was captured by sequencing in a study of early T cells in non-severe SARS-CoV-2 infection. At the level of the study: Chains were not paired, and sequencing was done on bulk RNA from unsorted whole blood. Study findings and constraints: Matching with VDJdb favored anti-spike CD8 responses (missing private and CD4 specificities).

Germline V lookup: CDR1 MGHRA, CDR2 YSYEKL. The CDR3 runs 15 residues. Trimming cost V 3 bases and J 1 base, with 11 bases left between them. The protocol attached unique molecular identifiers to individual cDNA molecules. One entry per CDR3 protein results from TCRdb running MiXCR on the 5' RACE reads. The table has about 85,000 distinct CDR3 sequences, about 15% seen once. In regard to this clonotype: Its antigen is unidentified.

Sequenced input: whole blood. The V gene is TRBV4-1, the J gene TRBJ2-3, with D perhaps TRBD2 (6 bases). The receptor was derived from an adult who was a healthcare worker with PCR-confirmed SARS-CoV-2 infection or an uninfected control (not recorded which). The CDR3: CASSHGTPGTDTQYF. The CDR3 DNA reads as TGCGCCAGCAGCCACGGGACTCCGGGCACAGATACGCAGTATTTT.